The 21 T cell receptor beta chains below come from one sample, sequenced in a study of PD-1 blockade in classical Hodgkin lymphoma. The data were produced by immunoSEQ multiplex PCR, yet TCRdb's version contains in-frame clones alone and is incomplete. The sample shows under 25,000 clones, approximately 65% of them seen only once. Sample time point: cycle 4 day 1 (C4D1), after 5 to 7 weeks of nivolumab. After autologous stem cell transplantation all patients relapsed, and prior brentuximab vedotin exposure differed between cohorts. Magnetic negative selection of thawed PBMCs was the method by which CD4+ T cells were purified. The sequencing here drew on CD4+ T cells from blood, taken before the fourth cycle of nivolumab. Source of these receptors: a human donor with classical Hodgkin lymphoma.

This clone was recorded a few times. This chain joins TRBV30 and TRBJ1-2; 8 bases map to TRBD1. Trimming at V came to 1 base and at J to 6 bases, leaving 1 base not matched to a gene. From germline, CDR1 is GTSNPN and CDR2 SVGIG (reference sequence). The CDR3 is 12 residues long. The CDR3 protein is CAWSGTGNGYTF. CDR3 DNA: TGTGCCTGGAGTGGGACAGGGAATGGCTACACCTTC.

DNA of the CDR3: TGTGCCAGCAGCTTGGCAAAGACGAACACCGGGGAGCTGTTTTTT. Its translation: CASSLAKTNTGELFF. The V call is TRBV7-2, the J call TRBJ2-2; D not resolved. CDR1 SGHTA and CDR2 FQGNSA come from the germline V gene. The CDR3 has 15 amino acids. Between the trimmed V and J ends, which lost 3 bases and 0 bases, there was a span of 8 bases.

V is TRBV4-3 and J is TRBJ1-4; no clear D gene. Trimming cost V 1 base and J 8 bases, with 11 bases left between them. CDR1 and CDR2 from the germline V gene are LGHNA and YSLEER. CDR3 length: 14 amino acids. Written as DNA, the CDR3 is TGCGCCAGCAGCCAAGGAGACACTCGCGAAAAACTGTTTTTT. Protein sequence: CASSQGDTREKLFF.

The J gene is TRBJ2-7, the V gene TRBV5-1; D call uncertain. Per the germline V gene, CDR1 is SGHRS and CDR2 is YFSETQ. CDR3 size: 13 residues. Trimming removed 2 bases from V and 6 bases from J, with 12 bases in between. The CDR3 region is CASSLKGNSEQYF. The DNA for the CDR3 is TGCGCCAGCAGCTTAAAGGGAAATTCCGAGCAGTACTTC.

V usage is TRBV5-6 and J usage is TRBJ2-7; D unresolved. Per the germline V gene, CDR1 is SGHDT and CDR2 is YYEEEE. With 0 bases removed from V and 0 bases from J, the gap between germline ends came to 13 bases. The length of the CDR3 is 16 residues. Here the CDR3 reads CASSLAFGSSSYEQYF. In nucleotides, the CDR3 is TGTGCCAGCAGCTTGGCCTTTGGGTCTAGCTCCTACGAGCAGTACTTC.

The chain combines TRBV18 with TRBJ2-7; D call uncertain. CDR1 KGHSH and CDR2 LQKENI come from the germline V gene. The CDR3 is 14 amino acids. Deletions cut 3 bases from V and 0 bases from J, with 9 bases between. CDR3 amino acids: CASSPDLLSYEQYF. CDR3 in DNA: TGTGCCAGCTCACCCGACCTACTCTCCTACGAGCAGTACTTC.

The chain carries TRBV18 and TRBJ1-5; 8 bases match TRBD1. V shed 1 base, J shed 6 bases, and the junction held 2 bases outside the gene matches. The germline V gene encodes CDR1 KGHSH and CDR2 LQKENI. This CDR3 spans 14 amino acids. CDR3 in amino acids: CASSPLDRAQPQHF. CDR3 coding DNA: TGTGCCAGCTCACCACTGGACAGGGCTCAGCCCCAGCATTTT.

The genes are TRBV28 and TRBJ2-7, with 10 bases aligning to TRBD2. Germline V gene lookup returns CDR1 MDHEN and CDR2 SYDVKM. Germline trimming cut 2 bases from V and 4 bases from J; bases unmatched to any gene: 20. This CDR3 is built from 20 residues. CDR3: CASSLPLGYIKRGGLYEQYF. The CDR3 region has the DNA TGTGCCAGCAGTTTACCCTTAGGATACATAAAGCGGGGGGGATTATACGAGCAGTACTTC.

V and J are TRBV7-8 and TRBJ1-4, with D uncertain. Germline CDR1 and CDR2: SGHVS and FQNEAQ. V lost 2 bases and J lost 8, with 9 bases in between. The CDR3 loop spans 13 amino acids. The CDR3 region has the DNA TGTGCCAGCAGCTTAACATTTGCCGAAAAACTGTTTTTT. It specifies CASSLTFAEKLFF. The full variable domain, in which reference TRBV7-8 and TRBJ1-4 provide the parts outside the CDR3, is GAGVSQSPRYKVAKRGQDVALRCDPISGHVSLFWYQQALGQGPEFLTYFQNEAQLDKSGLPSDRFFAERPEGSVSTLKIQRTQQEDSAVYLCASSLTFAEKLFFGSGTQLSVL.

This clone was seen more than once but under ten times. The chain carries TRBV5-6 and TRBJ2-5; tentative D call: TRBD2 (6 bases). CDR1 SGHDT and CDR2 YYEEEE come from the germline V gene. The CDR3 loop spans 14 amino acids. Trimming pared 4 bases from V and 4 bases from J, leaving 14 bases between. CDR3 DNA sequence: TGTGCCAGCAGCCCACTAGCCACGGGAGAGACCCAGTACTTC. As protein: CASSPLATGETQYF. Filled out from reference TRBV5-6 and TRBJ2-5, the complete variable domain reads DAGVTQSPTHLIKTRGQQVTLRCSPKSGHDTVSWYQQALGQGPQFIFQYYEEEERQRGNFPDRFSGHQFPNYSSELNVNALLLGDSALYLCASSPLATGETQYFGPGTRLLVL.

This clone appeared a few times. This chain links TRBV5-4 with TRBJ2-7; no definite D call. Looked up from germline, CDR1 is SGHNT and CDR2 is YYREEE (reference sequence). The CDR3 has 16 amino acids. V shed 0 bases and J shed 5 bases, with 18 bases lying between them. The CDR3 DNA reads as TGTGCCAGCAGCTTGGGATTGAACAGTTACATGGACGAGCAGTACTTC. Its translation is CASSLGLNSYMDEQYF.

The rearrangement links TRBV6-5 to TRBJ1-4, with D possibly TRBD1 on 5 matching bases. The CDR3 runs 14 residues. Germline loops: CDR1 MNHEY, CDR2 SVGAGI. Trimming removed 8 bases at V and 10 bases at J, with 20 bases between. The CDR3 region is CASSTGVFMGKLFF. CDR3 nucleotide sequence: TGTGCCAGCTCTACGGGGGTGTTCATGGGAAAACTGTTTTTT.

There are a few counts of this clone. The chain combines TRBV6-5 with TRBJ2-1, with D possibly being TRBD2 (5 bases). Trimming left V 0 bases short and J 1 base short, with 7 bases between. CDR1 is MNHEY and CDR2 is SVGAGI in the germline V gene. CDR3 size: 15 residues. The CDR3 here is CASSYSRGSYNEQFF. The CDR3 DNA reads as TGTGCCAGCAGTTACTCTCGGGGATCCTACAATGAGCAGTTCTTC.

CDR3 coding DNA: TGTGCCAGCAGTGAAGTATCCCGTGGGGGTCAGCCCCAGCATTTT. It codes for CASSEVSRGGQPQHF. J is TRBJ1-5 and V is TRBV2; perhaps TRBD1 as D (5 bases). CDR1 is SNHLY, CDR2 FYNNEI, per germline. V dropped 1 base and J dropped 6 bases, with 13 bases sitting between them. This CDR3 region has 15 residues.

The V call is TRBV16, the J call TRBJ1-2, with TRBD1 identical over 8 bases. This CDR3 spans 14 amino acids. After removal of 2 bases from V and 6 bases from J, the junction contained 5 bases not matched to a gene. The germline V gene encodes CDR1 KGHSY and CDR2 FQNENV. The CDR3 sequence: CASSQRTGYDGYTF. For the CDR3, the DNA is TGTGCCAGCAGCCAAAGGACAGGGTACGATGGCTACACCTTC.

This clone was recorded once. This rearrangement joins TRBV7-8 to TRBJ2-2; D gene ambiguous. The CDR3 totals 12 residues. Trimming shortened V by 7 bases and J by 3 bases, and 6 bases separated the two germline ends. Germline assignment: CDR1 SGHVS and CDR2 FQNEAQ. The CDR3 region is CASKGYTGELFF. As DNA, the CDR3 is TGTGCCAGCAAAGGCTACACCGGGGAGCTGTTTTTT.

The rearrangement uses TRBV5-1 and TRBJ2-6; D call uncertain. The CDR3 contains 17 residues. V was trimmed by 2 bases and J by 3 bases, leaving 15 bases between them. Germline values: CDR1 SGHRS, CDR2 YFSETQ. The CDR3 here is CASSLNEMGNGANVLTF. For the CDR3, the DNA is TGCGCCAGCAGCTTAAACGAGATGGGGAATGGGGCCAACGTCCTGACTTTC.

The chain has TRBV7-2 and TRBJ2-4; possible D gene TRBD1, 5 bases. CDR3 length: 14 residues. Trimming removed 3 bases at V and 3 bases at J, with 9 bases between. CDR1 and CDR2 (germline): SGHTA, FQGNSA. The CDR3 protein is CASSLPTVKNIQYF. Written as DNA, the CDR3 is TGTGCCAGCAGCTTGCCGACAGTCAAAAACATTCAGTACTTC.

The CDR3 spells CASSRWTGEYGHYGYTF. CDR3 in DNA: TGTGCCAGCAGCCGTTGGACAGGGGAATACGGGCACTATGGCTACACCTTC. The rearrangement uses TRBV5-4 and TRBJ1-2; TRBD1 matches at 9 bases. Germline CDR1 is SGHNT and CDR2 is YYREEE (reference sequence). The CDR3 is made up of 17 amino acids. Losses at the gene ends were 4 bases for V and 3 bases for J; bases not matched to a gene: 13.

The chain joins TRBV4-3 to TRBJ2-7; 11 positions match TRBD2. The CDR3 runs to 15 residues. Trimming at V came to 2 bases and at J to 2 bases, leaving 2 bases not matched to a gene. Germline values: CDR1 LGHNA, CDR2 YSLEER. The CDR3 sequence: CASSQFSGGAYEQYF. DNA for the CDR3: TGCGCCAGCAGCCAATTTAGCGGGGGGGCCTACGAGCAGTACTTC.

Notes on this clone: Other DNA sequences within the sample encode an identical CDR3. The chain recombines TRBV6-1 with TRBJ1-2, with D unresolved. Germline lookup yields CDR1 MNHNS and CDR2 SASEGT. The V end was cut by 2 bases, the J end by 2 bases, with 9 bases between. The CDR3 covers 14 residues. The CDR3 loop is CASSEFEGNYGYTF. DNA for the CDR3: TGTGCCAGCAGTGAATTTGAGGGAAACTATGGCTACACCTTC.